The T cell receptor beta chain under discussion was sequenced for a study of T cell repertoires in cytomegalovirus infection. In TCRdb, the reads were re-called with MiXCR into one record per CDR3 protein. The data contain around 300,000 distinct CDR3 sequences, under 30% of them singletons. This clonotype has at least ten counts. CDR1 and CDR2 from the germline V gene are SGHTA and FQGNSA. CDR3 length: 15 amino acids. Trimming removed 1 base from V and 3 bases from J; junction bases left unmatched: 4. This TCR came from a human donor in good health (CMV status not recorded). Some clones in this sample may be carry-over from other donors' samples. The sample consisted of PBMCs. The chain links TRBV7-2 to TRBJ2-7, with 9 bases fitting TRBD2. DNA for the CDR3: TGTGCCAGCAGCTTAGATGGACTAGCGAGCTACGAGCAGTACTTC. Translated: CASSLDGLASYEQYF.